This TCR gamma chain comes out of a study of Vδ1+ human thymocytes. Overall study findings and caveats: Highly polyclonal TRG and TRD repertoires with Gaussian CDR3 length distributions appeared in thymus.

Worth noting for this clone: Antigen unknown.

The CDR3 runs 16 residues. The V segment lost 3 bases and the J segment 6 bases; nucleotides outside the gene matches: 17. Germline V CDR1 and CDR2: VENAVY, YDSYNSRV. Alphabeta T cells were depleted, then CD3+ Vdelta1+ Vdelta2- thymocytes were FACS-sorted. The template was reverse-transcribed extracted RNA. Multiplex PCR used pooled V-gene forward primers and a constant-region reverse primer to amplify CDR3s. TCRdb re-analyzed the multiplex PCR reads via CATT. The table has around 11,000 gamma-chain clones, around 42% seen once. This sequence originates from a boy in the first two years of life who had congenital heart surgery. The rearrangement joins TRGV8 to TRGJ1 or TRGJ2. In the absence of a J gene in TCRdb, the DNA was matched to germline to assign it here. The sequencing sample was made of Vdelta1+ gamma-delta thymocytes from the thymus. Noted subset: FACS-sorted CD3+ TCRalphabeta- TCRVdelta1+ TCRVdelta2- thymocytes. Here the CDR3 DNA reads TGTGCCACCTGGGATTTTATTGAACGCCGTGGTTATAAGAAACTCTTT. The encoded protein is CATWDFIERRGYKKLF.